The 31 T cell receptor beta chains given below trace back to one sample, sequenced in a study of blood T cell repertoires in COVID-19. Some clones are missing from TCRdb's copy, which holds only in-frame ones; the method was immunoSEQ multiplex PCR. The sample carries approximately 90,000 clones, about 83% recorded once. The sequenced sample was peripheral blood. The receptors stem from a man aged 70-80 years with COVID-19, enrolled during active disease.

This chain links TRBV28 with TRBJ2-7, with a weak D call TRBD2 (6 bases). Between the trimmed V and J ends, which lost 3 bases and 0 bases, there was a span of 12 bases. The CDR3 totals 15 residues. Germline loops: CDR1 MDHEN, CDR2 SYDVKM. CDR3 loop: CASSLGREPSYEQYF. CDR3 nucleotides: TGTGCCAGCAGTTTGGGTCGGGAGCCCTCCTACGAGCAGTACTTC.

The CDR3 is CSAGAPGELFF. DNA for the CDR3: TGCAGTGCGGGGGCGCCCGGGGAGCTGTTTTTT. The J gene is TRBJ2-2, the V gene TRBV20-1, with D possibly matching TRBD1 (6 bases). Trimming took off 6 bases at V and 6 bases at J, with 8 bases between the two ends. The germline V gene encodes CDR1 DFQATT and CDR2 SNEGSKA (reference sequence). The CDR3 has 11 amino acids.

CDR3 protein: CASSLASSYTEAFF. The CDR3 nucleotides are TGTGCCAGCAGTTTGGCCTCGTCGTACACTGAAGCTTTCTTT. V gene TRBV27 combines with J gene TRBJ1-1, with D uncertain. This CDR3 comprises 14 residues. V lost 3 bases and J 3 bases, leaving 11 bases between the germline ends. Germline V CDR1 and CDR2: MNHEY, SMNVEV (reference sequence).

The V and J genes are TRBV19 and TRBJ2-2, with D tentatively TRBD2 (7 bases). This CDR3 spans 15 amino acids. Per germline, CDR1 LNHDA and CDR2 SQIVND (reference sequence). The ends were cut back, 3 bases at V and 8 bases at J, with 16 bases in the middle. CDR3: CASSIGGGGGGELFF. The CDR3 bases are TGTGCCAGTAGTATCGGCGGGGGCGGTGGGGGGGAGCTGTTTTTT.

V gene TRBV6-5 combines with J gene TRBJ1-6; 7 bases line up with TRBD1. V dropped 11 bases and J dropped 7; count of bases not matched to a gene: 8. Germline values: CDR1 MNHEY, CDR2 SVGAGI. The CDR3 consists of 13 residues. The CDR3 sequence is CAGSRDSNSPLHF. CDR3 DNA: TGTGCCGGGTCCAGGGACAGCAATTCACCCCTCCACTTT.

The sample holds one count of this clone. The rearrangement joins TRBV11-3 to TRBJ2-3; TRBD1 agrees at 8 bases. V lost 4 bases, J lost 6 bases, and 6 bases stayed unmatched. This CDR3 contains 14 residues. The V gene's germline CDR1 is SGHNT and CDR2 YENEEA. CDR3 protein: CASSSYRDRDTQYF. The CDR3 DNA reads as TGTGCCAGCAGCTCCTATCGGGACAGGGATACGCAGTATTTT.

V and J are TRBV4-2 and TRBJ1-2, with D possibly being TRBD1 (6 bases). From germline, CDR1 is LGHNA and CDR2 YNFKEQ. V lost 0 bases to trimming and J lost 2 bases, with 10 bases between them. The CDR3 spans 15 residues. CDR3 region: CASSQDRGRNYGYTF. The CDR3 bases are TGTGCCAGCAGCCAAGACAGGGGCAGGAACTATGGCTACACCTTC.

This chain joins TRBV2 and TRBJ1-2; tentatively, D is TRBD1 (6 bases). The V end lost 6 bases, the J end lost 2 bases, and 16 bases lay between the germline ends. CDR3 size: 15 residues. Germline CDR1 and CDR2: SNHLY and FYNNEI. This CDR3 reads CASSYTPTGNYGYTF. DNA for the CDR3: TGTGCCAGCAGCTACACCCCCACAGGGAACTATGGCTACACCTTC.

This clone has only one observation. The chain employs TRBV10-3 and TRBJ1-2, with TRBD1 as a possible D gene (6 bases). V lost 2 bases to trimming and J lost 8 bases, with 21 bases between them. Looked up from germline, CDR1 is ENHRY and CDR2 is SYGVKD. This CDR3 has 16 residues. CDR3 nucleotide sequence: TGTGCCATCAGTGAGCCGACAGGATCCCTCTCGGGCGGCTACACCTTC. Amino acid sequence: CAISEPTGSLSGGYTF.

The rearrangement joins TRBV12-5 to TRBJ2-1; a possible D gene is TRBD2 (6 bases). The CDR3 contains 13 residues. The germline V and J ends were trimmed by 0 bases and 9 bases, with 9 bases remaining between them. Germline-derived CDR1 and CDR2 are LGHNT and FRNRAP. DNA of the CDR3: TGTGCTAGTGGTTTGGTACTAGCTAGTGAGCAGTTCTTC. The encoded protein is CASGLVLASEQFF.

The chain carries TRBV30 and TRBJ2-7; TRBD1 matches at 9 bases. The V gene end was trimmed by 3 bases and the J gene end by 2 bases; junction bases not matched to a gene: 8. Germline assignment: CDR1 GTSNPN and CDR2 SVGIG (reference sequence). The CDR3 is made up of 15 amino acids. CDR3 sequence reads: CAWRGQGKGTYEQYF. CDR3 in DNA: TGTGCCTGGAGGGGACAGGGAAAGGGTACCTACGAGCAGTACTTC.

The rearrangement joins TRBV11-2 to TRBJ2-5, with TRBD2 as a possible D gene (6 bases). Germline V gene sequence: CDR1 SGHAT, CDR2 FQNNGV. Trimming cost V 5 bases and J 2 bases, with 15 bases left between them. The length of the CDR3 is 15 residues. DNA for the CDR3: TGTGCCAGCAGCCAAAATCAGGGAGGTCAAGAGACCCAGTACTTC. It yields the protein CASSQNQGGQETQYF.

The rearrangement uses TRBV6-5 and TRBJ2-1, with D perhaps matching TRBD2 (5 bases). Germline CDR1 MNHEY, CDR2 SVGAGI. This CDR3 has 14 residues. Trimming removed 0 bases from V and 9 bases from J, with 12 bases in between. CDR3 amino acids: CASSYSRGNGEQFF. CDR3 DNA sequence: TGTGCCAGCAGTTACTCGCGAGGGAATGGTGAGCAGTTCTTC.

This CDR3 is CASRGGTHAQYF. The CDR3, as DNA: TGTGCCAGCAGAGGAGGGACTCACGCGCAGTATTTT. The J gene is TRBJ2-3, the V gene TRBV12-3 or TRBV12-4; D possibly corresponds to TRBD2 (6 bases). The V and J ends lost 6 bases and 10 bases respectively, with 14 bases between them. The CDR3 contains 12 residues.

The chain employs TRBV5-5 and TRBJ2-3; 7 bases line up with TRBD1. Germline V gene lookup returns CDR1 SGHKS and CDR2 YYEKEE (reference sequence). The CDR3 consists of 16 residues. J was trimmed by 2 bases and V by 0 bases; bases with no gene match: 6. DNA of the CDR3: TGTGCCAGCAGCTTGGGGGGGACAGCCTACACAGATACGCAGTATTTT. Protein product: CASSLGGTAYTDTQYF.

The rearrangement joins TRBV24-1 to TRBJ1-5, with TRBD1 as a possible D gene (6 bases). Looked up from germline, CDR1 is KGHDR and CDR2 is SFDVKD. Trimming removed 1 base at V and 4 bases at J, with 13 bases between. The CDR3 runs 16 residues. The CDR3 here is CATSDLTGFGNQPQHF. In DNA form, the CDR3 reads TGTGCCACCAGTGATTTAACAGGGTTTGGAAATCAGCCCCAGCATTTT.

V usage is TRBV6-5 and J usage is TRBJ1-1, with TRBD1 matching over 9 bases. Germline CDR1 MNHEY, CDR2 SVGAGI. This CDR3 comprises 15 residues. The V and J ends lost 4 bases and 7 bases, in that order; junction bases with no gene match: 10. The CDR3 DNA reads TGTGCCAGCAGTTCCATTACAGGGGGCGGAGGTGAAGCTTTCTTT. Protein sequence: CASSSITGGGGEAFF.

The chain employs TRBV5-5 and TRBJ1-6; D is uncertain. V was cut by 1 base and J by 4 bases, with 6 bases left in between. CDR3 length equals 14 residues. Germline loops: CDR1 SGHKS, CDR2 YYEKEE (reference sequence). CDR3 coding DNA: TGTGCCAGCAGCTTGACAGTTTATAATTCACCCCTCCACTTT. This encodes CASSLTVYNSPLHF.

This sequence joins TRBV6-5 and TRBJ1-1; D is possibly TRBD1 (5 bases). Germline V gene data show CDR1 as MNHEY and CDR2 as SVGAGI. CDR3 length: 14 amino acids. Deletions cut 5 bases from V and 1 base from J, with 11 bases between. The CDR3 protein is CASSPRATNTEAFF. CDR3 DNA sequence: TGTGCCAGCAGTCCCAGGGCCACGAACACTGAAGCTTTCTTT.

The chain employs TRBV19 and TRBJ1-5; D may be TRBD1 (5 bases). The CDR3 is 14 amino acids. Trimming left V 6 bases short and J 4 bases short, with 13 bases between. Germline lookup yields CDR1 LNHDA and CDR2 SQIVND (reference sequence). The chain's CDR3 is CASRTAGWNQPQHF. The CDR3, as DNA: TGTGCCAGTAGAACGGCAGGGTGGAATCAGCCCCAGCATTTT.

This clone was seen only a few times. V usage is TRBV6-6 and J usage is TRBJ2-3; TRBD2 might be the D (5 bases). Germline lookup yields CDR1 MNHNY and CDR2 SVGAGI (reference sequence). The CDR3 sequence is 15 residues long. Deletions cut 6 bases from V and 4 bases from J, with 17 bases between. CDR3 in amino acids: CASSPGPVEADTQYF. Written as DNA, the CDR3 is TGTGCCAGCAGCCCCGGTCCCGTGGAGGCAGATACGCAGTATTTT.

For this clone: One end of the junction varies from germline; a read error may be responsible. The gene calls are TRBV18 and TRBJ1-5, with 7 nucleotides matching TRBD1. Looked up from germline, CDR1 is KGHSH and CDR2 is LQKENI. This CDR3 has 13 amino acids. CDR3 nucleotides: TGTGCCAGTTCACAGGGGTTCAATCAGCCCCAGCATTTT. This translates into CASSQGFNQPQHF. The entire variable domain, with the rest obtained from reference TRBV18 and TRBJ1-5, is as follows: NAGVMQNPRHLVRRRGQEARLRCSPMKGHSHVYWYRQLPEEGLKFMVYLQKENIIDESGMPKERFSAEFPKEGPSILRIQQVVRGDSAAYFCASSQGFNQPQHFGDGTRLSIL.

The chain employs TRBV6-5 and TRBJ1-3; unclear D gene. The V gene lost 2 bases and the J gene lost 4 bases, with 15 bases spanning the gap. CDR3 size: 16 residues. Per germline, CDR1 MNHEY and CDR2 SVGAGI. In nucleotides, the CDR3 is TGTGCCAGCAGTTACACACGACAAGGATCCGGAAACACCATATATTTT. Translating it yields CASSYTRQGSGNTIYF.

Only a few counts were recorded for this clone. In nucleotides, the CDR3 is TGTGCCAGTAGCTTCCTCTCGAGCGACAGGGCTGGGGCCAACGTCCTGACTTTC. Translated, it gives CASSFLSSDRAGANVLTF. The chain uses TRBV19 and TRBJ2-6; 7 bases match TRBD1. Germline loops: CDR1 LNHDA, CDR2 SQIVND (reference sequence). The CDR3 extends over 18 amino acids. V gave up 6 bases and J gave up 2 bases; unmatched junction bases: 13.

The rearrangement links TRBV5-6 to TRBJ1-1, with 8 bases that match TRBD1. Trimming cost V 4 bases and J 7 bases; bases outside gene matches: 9. Germline CDR1 SGHDT, CDR2 YYEEEE. This CDR3 has 14 residues. CDR3 amino acids: CASSAKPGQVEAFF. The DNA for the CDR3 is TGTGCCAGCAGCGCTAAACCGGGACAGGTTGAAGCTTTCTTT.

This sequence joins TRBV28 and TRBJ2-5; 14 bases map to TRBD2. The V and J ends lost 4 bases and 4 bases, in that order; junction bases with no gene match: 5. Germline V gene lookup returns CDR1 MDHEN and CDR2 SYDVKM. The CDR3 extends over 16 amino acids. CDR3 DNA: TGTGCCAGCAGTTGGGGGACTAGCGGGAGTGCAGAGACCCAGTACTTC. Its translation is CASSWGTSGSAETQYF.

This rearrangement joins TRBV7-2 to TRBJ2-7; D possibly corresponds to TRBD2 (6 bases). The CDR3 totals 14 residues. V was cut by 1 base and J by 6 bases, with 13 bases left in between. From germline, CDR1 is SGHTA and CDR2 FQGNSA. CDR3: CASSLVVFGSEQYF. CDR3 nucleotide sequence: TGTGCCAGCAGCTTAGTTGTATTCGGGAGCGAGCAGTACTTC.

The rearrangement joins TRBV21-1 to TRBJ2-3; TRBD2 is the table's D call, not checked against the DNA. TRBV21-1 is a pseudogene locus. CDR3 length: 17 residues. The CDR3 DNA reads as TGTGCCAGCAGCAAAGAAGGAGAGCGGGGCACCACAGATACGCAGTATTTT. It specifies CASSKEGERGTTDTQYF.

This sequence joins TRBV6-5 and TRBJ2-1; D may be TRBD1 (5 bases). V lost 5 bases to trimming and J lost 6 bases, with 11 bases between them. The CDR3 sequence is 13 residues long. The germline CDR1 and CDR2 sequences are MNHEY and SVGAGI. The CDR3 nucleotides read TGTGCCAGCAGTCGCAGGGCTCGCAATGAGCAGTTCTTC. Translated: CASSRRARNEQFF.

A single count supports this clone. The chain employs TRBV2 and TRBJ1-5, with D possibly being TRBD1 (5 bases). The CDR3 totals 14 residues. Germline values: CDR1 SNHLY, CDR2 FYNNEI. The ends were cut back, 6 bases at V and 1 base at J, with 10 bases in the middle. The chain's CDR3 is CASRGPESNQPQHF. As DNA, the CDR3 is TGTGCCAGCAGGGGGCCCGAGAGCAATCAGCCCCAGCATTTT.

The chain combines TRBV12-3 or TRBV12-4 with TRBJ1-2, with 10 bases matching TRBD1. J was trimmed by 7 bases and V by 4 bases; bases with no gene match: 0. The CDR3 length is 12 residues. The CDR3 sequence is CASSWDRGGYTF. Here the CDR3 DNA reads TGTGCCAGCAGTTGGGACAGGGGTGGCTACACCTTC.